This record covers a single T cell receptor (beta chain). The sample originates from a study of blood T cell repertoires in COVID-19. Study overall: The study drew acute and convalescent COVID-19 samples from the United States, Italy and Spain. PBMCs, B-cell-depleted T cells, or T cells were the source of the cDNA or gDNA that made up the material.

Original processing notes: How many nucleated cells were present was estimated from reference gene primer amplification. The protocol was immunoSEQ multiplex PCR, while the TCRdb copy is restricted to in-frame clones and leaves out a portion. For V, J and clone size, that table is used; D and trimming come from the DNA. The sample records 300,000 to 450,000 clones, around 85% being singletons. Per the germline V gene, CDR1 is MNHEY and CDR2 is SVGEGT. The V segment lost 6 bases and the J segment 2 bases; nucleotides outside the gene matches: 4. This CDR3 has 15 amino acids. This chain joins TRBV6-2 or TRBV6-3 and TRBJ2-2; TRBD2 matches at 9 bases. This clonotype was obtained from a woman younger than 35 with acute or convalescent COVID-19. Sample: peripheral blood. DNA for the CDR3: TGTGCCAGCAGCCTGACTAGCGGAAACACCGGGGAGCTGTTTTTT. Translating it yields CASSLTSGNTGELFF.